Only a few counts were recorded for the clone carrying this T cell receptor beta chain. Its cognate antigen is unknown. This specimen belongs to a study of T-cell memory formation after mild COVID-19. Study-level information: Clustering of TCRs was largely donor specific.

Trimming took off 3 bases at V and 3 bases at J, with 8 bases between the two ends. From germline, CDR1 is DFQATT and CDR2 SNEGSKA (reference sequence). The CDR3 loop spans 12 amino acids. A 5'RACE reaction primed in the constant segment made cDNA libraries of TCR alpha and TCR beta, and these carried sample barcodes and UMIs. In TCRdb, the 5' RACE reads were re-called with MiXCR into one record per CDR3 protein. The data hold approximately 210,000 distinct CDR3 sequences, with over 9.5% observed a single time. Study-wide results and limits: Clones contracting over day 15 to 85 were CD4/CD8 balanced, with later expanders leaning CD4+. Nothing showed for sure that second-wave clones peaking on day 37 were SARS-CoV-2 specific.

The chain links TRBV20-1 to TRBJ1-2; D not certain. This TCR derives from a man in his late teens or twenties who had mild COVID-19 (a few samples of this study predate the infection). Cell type and time point are not known. Sequencing input: PBMCs or a T cell subset sorted from them (not recorded which). The CDR3 bases are TGCAGTGCTAGTGGGCAGGACTATGGCTACACCTTC. Its protein product is CSASGQDYGYTF.